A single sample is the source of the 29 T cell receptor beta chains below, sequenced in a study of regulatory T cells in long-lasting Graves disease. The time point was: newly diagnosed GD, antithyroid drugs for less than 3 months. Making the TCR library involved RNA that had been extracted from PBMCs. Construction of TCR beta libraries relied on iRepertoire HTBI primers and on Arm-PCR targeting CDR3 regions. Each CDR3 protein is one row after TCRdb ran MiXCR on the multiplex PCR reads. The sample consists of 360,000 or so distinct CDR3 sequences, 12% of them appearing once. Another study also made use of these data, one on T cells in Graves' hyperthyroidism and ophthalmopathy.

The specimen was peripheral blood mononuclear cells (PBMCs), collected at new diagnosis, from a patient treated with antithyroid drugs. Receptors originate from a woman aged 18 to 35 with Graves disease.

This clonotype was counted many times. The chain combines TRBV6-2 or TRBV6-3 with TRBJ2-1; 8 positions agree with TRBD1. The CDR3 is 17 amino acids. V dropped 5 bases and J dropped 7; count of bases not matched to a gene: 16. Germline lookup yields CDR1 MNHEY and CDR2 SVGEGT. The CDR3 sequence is CASSIGRGQGLANEQFF. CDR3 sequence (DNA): TGTGCCAGCAGTATAGGACGTGGACAGGGTTTAGCGAATGAGCAGTTCTTC.

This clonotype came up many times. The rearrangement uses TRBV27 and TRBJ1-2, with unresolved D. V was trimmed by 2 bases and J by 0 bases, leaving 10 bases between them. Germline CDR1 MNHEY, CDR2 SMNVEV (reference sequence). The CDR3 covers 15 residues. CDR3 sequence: CASSLRRAPNYGYTF. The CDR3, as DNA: TGTGCCAGCAGTTTAAGAAGGGCCCCTAACTATGGCTACACCTTC.

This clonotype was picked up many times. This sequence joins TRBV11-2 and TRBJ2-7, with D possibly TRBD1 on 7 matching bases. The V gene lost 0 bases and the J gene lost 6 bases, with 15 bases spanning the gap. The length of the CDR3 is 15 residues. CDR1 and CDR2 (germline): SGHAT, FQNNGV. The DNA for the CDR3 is TGTGCCAGCAGCTTAGAATCAGGGGGGCAGGGCGAGCAGTACTTC. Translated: CASSLESGGQGEQYF.

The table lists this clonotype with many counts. The CDR3 sequence is CASSTPLWEQYF. The CDR3 coding sequence is TGTGCCAGCAGCACGCCCCTCTGGGAGCAGTACTTC. The V call is TRBV12-3 or TRBV12-4, the J call TRBJ2-7; no clear D gene. The CDR3 runs to 12 residues. The germline V and J ends were trimmed by 6 bases and 7 bases, with 13 bases remaining between them.

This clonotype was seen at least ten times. This CDR3 reads CASSVYRTTNEKLFF. Here the CDR3 DNA reads TGTGCCAGCAGCGTATACAGGACAACTAATGAAAAACTGTTTTTT. The chain recombines TRBV7-2 with TRBJ1-4; tentatively, D is TRBD1 (5 bases). Germline V gene data show CDR1 as SGHTA and CDR2 as FQGNSA. The ends were cut back, 5 bases at V and 0 bases at J, with 10 bases in the middle. The CDR3 covers 15 residues.

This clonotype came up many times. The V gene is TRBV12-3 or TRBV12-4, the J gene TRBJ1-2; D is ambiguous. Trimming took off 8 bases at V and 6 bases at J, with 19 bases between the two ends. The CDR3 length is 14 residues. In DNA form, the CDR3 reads TGTGCCAGCGGCTTTGGGCCCCACATCGATGGCTACACCTTC. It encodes CASGFGPHIDGYTF.

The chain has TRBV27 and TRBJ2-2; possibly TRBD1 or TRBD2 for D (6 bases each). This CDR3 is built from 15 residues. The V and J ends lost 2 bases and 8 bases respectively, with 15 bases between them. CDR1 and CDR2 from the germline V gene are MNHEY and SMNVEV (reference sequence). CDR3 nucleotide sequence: TGTGCCAGCAGTTTAGTAGGGGGGCTCGGTGGGGAGCTGTTTTTT. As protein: CASSLVGGLGGELFF.

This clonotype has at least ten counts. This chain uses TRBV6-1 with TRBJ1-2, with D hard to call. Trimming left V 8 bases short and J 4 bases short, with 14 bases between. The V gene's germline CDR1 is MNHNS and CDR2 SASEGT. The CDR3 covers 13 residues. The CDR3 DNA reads TGTGCCAGCTCCGTCGGGGTTCGCTATGGCTACACCTTC. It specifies CASSVGVRYGYTF.

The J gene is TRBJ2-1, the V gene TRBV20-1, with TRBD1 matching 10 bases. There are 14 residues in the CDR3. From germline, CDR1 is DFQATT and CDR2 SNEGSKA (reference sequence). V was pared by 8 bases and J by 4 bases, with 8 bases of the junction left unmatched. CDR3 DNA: TGCAGTCCTAACCCGGGACAGGGGTACAATGAGCAGTTCTTC. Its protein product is CSPNPGQGYNEQFF.

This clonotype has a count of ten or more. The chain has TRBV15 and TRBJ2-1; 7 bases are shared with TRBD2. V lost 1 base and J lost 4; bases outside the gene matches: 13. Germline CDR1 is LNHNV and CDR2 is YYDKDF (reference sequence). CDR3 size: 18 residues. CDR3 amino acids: CATSRGWSSAGAYNEQFF. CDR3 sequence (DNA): TGTGCCACCAGCAGAGGGTGGAGTAGCGCGGGAGCTTACAATGAGCAGTTCTTC.

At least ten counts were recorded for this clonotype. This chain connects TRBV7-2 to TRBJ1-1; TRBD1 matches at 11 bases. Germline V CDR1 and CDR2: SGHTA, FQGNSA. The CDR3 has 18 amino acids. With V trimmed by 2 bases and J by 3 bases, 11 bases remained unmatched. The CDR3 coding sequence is TGTGCCAGCAGCTTACAAGGACAGGGGGCCTATCTCCACACTGAAGCTTTCTTT. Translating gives CASSLQGQGAYLHTEAFF.

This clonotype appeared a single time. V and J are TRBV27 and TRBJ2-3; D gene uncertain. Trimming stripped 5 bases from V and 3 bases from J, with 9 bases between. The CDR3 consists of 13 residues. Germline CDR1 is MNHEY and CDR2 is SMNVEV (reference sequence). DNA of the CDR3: TGTGCCAGCAGTGATTTGTCTACAGATACGCAGTATTTT. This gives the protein CASSDLSTDTQYF.

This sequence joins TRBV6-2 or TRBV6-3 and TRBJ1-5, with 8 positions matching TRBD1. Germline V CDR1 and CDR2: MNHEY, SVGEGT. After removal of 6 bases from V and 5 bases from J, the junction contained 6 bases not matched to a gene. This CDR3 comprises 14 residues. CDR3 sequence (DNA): TGTGCCAGCAGCCTACAGGGGGTGGATCAGCCCCAGCATTTT. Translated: CASSLQGVDQPQHF.

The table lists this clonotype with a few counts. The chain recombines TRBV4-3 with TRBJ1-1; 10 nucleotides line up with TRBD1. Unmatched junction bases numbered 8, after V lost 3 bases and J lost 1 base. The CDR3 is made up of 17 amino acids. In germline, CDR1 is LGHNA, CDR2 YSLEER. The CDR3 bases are TGCGCCAGCAGCCAGTCCGGGACAGGGGCCCCGAACACTGAAGCTTTCTTT. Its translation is CASSQSGTGAPNTEAFF.

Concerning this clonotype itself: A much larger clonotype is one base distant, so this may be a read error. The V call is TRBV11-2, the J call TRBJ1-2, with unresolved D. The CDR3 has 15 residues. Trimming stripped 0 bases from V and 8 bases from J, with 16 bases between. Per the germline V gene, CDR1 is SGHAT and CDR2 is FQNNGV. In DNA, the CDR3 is TGTGCCAGCAGCTTAGATGGGGTTTCACCAACAGGCTACACCTTC. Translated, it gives CASSLDGVSPTGYTF.

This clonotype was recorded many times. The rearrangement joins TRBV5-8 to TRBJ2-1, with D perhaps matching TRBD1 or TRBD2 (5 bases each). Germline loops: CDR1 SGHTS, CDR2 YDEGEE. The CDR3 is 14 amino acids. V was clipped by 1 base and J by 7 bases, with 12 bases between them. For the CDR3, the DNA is TGTGCCAGCAGCTTGTTTGGGGGTCGTAATGAGCAGTTCTTC. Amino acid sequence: CASSLFGGRNEQFF.

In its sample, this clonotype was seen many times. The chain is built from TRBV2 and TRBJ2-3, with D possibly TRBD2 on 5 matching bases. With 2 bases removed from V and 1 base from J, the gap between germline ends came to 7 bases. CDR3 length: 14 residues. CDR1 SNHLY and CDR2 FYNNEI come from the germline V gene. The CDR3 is CASSEPRGTDTQYF. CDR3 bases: TGTGCCAGCAGTGAACCGCGGGGCACAGATACGCAGTATTTT.

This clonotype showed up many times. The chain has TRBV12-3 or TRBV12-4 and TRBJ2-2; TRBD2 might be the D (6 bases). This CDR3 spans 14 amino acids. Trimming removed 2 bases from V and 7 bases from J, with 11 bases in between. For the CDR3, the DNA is TGTGCCAGCAGTTTAATCGGGGGAGACGGGGAGCTGTTTTTT. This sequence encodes CASSLIGGDGELFF.

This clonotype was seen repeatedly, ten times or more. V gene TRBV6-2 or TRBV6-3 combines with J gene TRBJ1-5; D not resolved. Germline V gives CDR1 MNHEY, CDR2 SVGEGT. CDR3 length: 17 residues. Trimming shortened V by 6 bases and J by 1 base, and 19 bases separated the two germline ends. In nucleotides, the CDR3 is TGTGCCAGCAGGACGCCCCGGGTCAATCACAGCAATCAGCCCCAGCATTTT. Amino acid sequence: CASRTPRVNHSNQPQHF.

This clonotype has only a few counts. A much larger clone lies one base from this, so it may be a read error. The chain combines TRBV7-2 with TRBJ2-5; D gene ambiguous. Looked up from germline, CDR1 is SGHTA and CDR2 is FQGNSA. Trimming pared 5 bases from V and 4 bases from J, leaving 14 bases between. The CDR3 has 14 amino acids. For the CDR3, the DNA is TGTGCCAGCAGCGCCGGTTGGTGGGGAGAGACCCAGTACTTC. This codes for CASSAGWWGETQYF.

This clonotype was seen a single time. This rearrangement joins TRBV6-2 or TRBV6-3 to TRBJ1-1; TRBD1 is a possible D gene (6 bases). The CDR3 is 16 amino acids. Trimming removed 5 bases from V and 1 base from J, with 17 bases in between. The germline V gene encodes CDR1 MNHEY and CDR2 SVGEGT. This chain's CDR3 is CASSTRQDEPNTEAFF. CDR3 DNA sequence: TGTGCCAGCAGTACCCGACAGGACGAACCGAACACTGAAGCTTTCTTT.

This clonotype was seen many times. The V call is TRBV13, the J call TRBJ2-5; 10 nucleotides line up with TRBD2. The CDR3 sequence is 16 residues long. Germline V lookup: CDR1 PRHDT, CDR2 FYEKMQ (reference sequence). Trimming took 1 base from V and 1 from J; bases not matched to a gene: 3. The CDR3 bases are TGTGCCAGCAGCTTAGCTAGCGGGGGTCTCCAAGAGACCCAGTACTTC. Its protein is CASSLASGGLQETQYF.

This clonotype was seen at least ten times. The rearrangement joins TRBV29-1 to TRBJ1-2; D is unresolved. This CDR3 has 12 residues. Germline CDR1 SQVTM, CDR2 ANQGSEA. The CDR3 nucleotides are TGCCTTTTCCACGGGCCGGCGGATGGCTACACCTTC. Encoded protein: CLFHGPADGYTF.

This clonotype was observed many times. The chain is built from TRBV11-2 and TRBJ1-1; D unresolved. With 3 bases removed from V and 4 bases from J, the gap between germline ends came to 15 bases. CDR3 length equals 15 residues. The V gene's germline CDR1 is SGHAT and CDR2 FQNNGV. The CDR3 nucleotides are TGTGCCAGCAGCTTCTATAAAGCCTGGGGCACTGAAGCTTTCTTT. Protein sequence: CASSFYKAWGTEAFF.

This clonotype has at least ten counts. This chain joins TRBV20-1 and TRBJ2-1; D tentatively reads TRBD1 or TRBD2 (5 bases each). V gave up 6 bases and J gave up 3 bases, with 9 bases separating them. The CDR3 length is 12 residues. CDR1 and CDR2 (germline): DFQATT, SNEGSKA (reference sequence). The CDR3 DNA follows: TGCAGTGCGGGGACGGTCTACAATGAGCAGTTCTTC. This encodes CSAGTVYNEQFF.

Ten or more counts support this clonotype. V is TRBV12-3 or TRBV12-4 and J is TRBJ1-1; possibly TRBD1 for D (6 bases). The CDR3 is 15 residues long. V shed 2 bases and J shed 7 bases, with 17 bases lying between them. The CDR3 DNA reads TGTGCCAGCAGTTTATCGTCAGGGGTGTCGCATGAAGCTTTCTTT. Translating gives CASSLSSGVSHEAFF.

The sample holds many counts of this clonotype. The CDR3 sequence: CSAEGGGYTGELFF. The CDR3 region has the DNA TGCAGTGCGGAGGGTGGCGGATACACCGGGGAGCTGTTTTTT. The chain recombines TRBV20-1 with TRBJ2-2; D is possibly TRBD2 (6 bases). This CDR3 is 14 amino acids long. V was shortened by 6 bases and J by 3 bases, with 14 bases between the two germline ends. The germline V gene encodes CDR1 DFQATT and CDR2 SNEGSKA (reference sequence).

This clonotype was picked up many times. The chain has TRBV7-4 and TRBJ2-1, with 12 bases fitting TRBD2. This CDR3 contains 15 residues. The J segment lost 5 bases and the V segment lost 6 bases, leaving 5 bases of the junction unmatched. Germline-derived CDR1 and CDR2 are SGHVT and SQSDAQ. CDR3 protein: CASRLTSGSHNEQFF. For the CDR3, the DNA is TGTGCCAGCAGACTGACTAGCGGGAGCCACAATGAGCAGTTCTTC.

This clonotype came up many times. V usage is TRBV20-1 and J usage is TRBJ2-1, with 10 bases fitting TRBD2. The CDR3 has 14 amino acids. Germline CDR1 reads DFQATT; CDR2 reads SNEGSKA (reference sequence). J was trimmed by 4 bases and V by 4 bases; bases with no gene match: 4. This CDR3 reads CSANKGLAYNEQFF. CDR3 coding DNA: TGCAGTGCTAATAAGGGACTAGCGTACAATGAGCAGTTCTTC.